This T cell receptor (beta chain) was documented in a study of blood T cell repertoires in COVID-19. On the study more broadly: Acute and convalescent COVID-19 specimens originated in the United States, Italy and Spain. T cells, B-cell-depleted T cells, or PBMCs provided the cDNA or gDNA that served as material.

Study processing details: Amplified reference gene primers provided the basis for estimating nucleated cell counts. Clones were read by immunoSEQ multiplex PCR, and TCRdb kept only the in-frame ones, dropping some. The V and J calls and clone size are taken from that table; D and trimming were inferred from the DNA. The top ten clones hold about 3% of a sample with 250,000 to 350,000 clones, roughly 89% of them seen once. The V end lost 3 bases, the J end lost 5 bases, and 20 bases lay between the germline ends. This CDR3 spans 16 amino acids. Germline V gives CDR1 SGHRS, CDR2 YFSETQ. The chain has TRBV5-1 and TRBJ2-5, with D hard to call. Sequenced: peripheral blood. This TCR derives from a woman aged 25 to 39 with active or convalescent COVID-19. CDR3: CASSSPSGSVGETQYF. The CDR3 DNA reads as TGCGCCAGCAGCTCACCGTCAGGCTCGGTCGGTGAGACCCAGTACTTC.